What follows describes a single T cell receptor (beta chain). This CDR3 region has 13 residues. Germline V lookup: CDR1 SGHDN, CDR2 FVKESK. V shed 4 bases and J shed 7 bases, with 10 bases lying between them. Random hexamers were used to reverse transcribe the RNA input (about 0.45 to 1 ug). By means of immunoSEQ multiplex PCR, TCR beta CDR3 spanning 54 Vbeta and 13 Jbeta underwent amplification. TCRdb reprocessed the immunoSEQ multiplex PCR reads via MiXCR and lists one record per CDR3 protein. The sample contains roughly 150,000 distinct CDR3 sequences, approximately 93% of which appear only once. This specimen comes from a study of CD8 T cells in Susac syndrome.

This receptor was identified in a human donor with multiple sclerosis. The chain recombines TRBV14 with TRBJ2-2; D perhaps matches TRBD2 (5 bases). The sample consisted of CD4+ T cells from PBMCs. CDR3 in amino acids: CASSPPRGGELFF. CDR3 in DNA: TGTGCCAGCAGCCCCCCTCGGGGCGGGGAGCTGTTTTTT.